The rows below give T cell receptor beta chains drawn from one sample of a study of T-cell reconstitution after alpha-beta-depleted transplantation in children. TCRdb independently ran MiXCR on the PCR reads; one entry per CDR3 protein. The sample has 150,000 to 250,000 distinct CDR3 sequences; about 6% are singletons. This specimen consisted of PBMCs, obtained before TCRalphabeta/CD19-depleted stem cell transplant. These receptor sequences come from a girl under three years old with combined immunodeficiency, due to receive a stem cell transplant. CDR3s include the opening cysteine and the closing phenylalanine or tryptophan.

j_gene	v_gene	CDR3aa
TRBJ1-2	TRBV5-6	CASSLDLANYGYTF
TRBJ2-6	TRBV29-1	CSVEDPRSGANVLTF
TRBJ2-3	TRBV7-6	CASSELGGTDTQYF
TRBJ2-3	TRBV4-2	CASSQDGLAGGTDTQYF
TRBJ2-5	TRBV7-2	CASSIPGGTQETQYF
TRBJ2-3	TRBV29-1	CSVRLGEENTDTQYF
TRBJ2-7	TRBV27	CASSNGGSYEQYF
TRBJ2-3	TRBV11-1	CASSLPRERGASTDTQYF
TRBJ2-7	TRBV7-9	CASSLYSGSSYEQYF
TRBJ2-7	TRBV6-2/TRBV6-3	CASSAPGTGYEQYF
TRBJ2-2	TRBV12-3/TRBV12-4	CASSLTWAGELFF
TRBJ1-1	TRBV14	CASSQGSDTEAFF
TRBJ2-1	TRBV4-2	CASSWVPKDNEQFF
TRBJ2-7	TRBV28	CASSPTSGREGSYEQYF
TRBJ2-3	TRBV7-2	CASSQDRAADTQYF
TRBJ2-3	TRBV7-2	CASSLRGWNTDTQYF
TRBJ2-1	TRBV29-1	CSVEEVTLEFF
TRBJ1-1	TRBV13	CASSSDRGTEAFF
TRBJ2-1	TRBV29-1	CSVPSGISLGQFF
TRBJ1-3	TRBV20-1	CSARPTGGNTIYF
TRBJ2-1	TRBV6-5	CASSYAGSSYNEQFF
TRBJ1-3	TRBV4-1	CASSLQIGPYGSGNTIYF
TRBJ1-5	TRBV4-1	CASSRAAGPNQPQHF
TRBJ2-2	TRBV11-3	CASRPETTGELFF
TRBJ1-3	TRBV28	CASSFETGGSGNTIYF
TRBJ2-7	TRBV27	CASSLAPWGEQYF
TRBJ2-7	TRBV20-1	CSARTQRPLFAYEQYF
TRBJ2-2	TRBV2	CASSGLAGGNGELFF
TRBJ1-2	TRBV5-1	CASSLEGNYGYTF
TRBJ1-6	TRBV28	CASSFTVWPLHF
TRBJ2-7	TRBV29-1	CSVGGVGSYEQYF
TRBJ2-1	TRBV12-3/TRBV12-4	CASTGRYSLGQFF
TRBJ2-1	TRBV7-9	CASSPWGLAENNEQFF
TRBJ2-3	TRBV29-1	CSVLVLQGKADTQYF
TRBJ2-1	TRBV6-5	CASSYWPRLAAYNEQFF
TRBJ2-1	TRBV29-1	CSVVKHLAGGTYNEQFF
TRBJ2-1	TRBV11-2	CASSPGGGYNEQFF
TRBJ2-5	TRBV29-1	CSVDRYGAETQYF
TRBJ2-5	TRBV24-1	CATSDSTVDPREETQYF
TRBJ1-1	TRBV6-5	CASSYSVLGLGTEAFF
TRBJ2-3	TRBV6-2/TRBV6-3	CASSYPDTQYF
TRBJ2-3	TRBV12-3/TRBV12-4	CASSTPVLGVRRTDTQYF
TRBJ2-3	TRBV12-3/TRBV12-4	CASSPSGGAPWVDTQYF
TRBJ2-2	TRBV5-6	CASSLARRNTGELFF
TRBJ1-2	TRBV20-1	CSAYLTFVNYGYTF
TRBJ2-7	TRBV2	CATAVEGAEGGQYF
TRBJ2-2	TRBV29-1	CSAPDRENTGELFF
TRBJ2-7	TRBV6-1	CASSGGQGMREQYF
TRBJ2-1	TRBV29-1	CNPRGISYNEQFF
TRBJ1-1	TRBV29-1	CSVVLPRVGAFF